This TCR beta chain stems from a study of neoadjuvant anti-PD-1 for oral cavity cancer (dated by TCRdb to about 2021). The study in broad terms: Before curative-intent surgical resection, most patients were given three to four biweekly doses of nivolumab at 3 mg/kg. For patients who did not progress, a fourth nivolumab dose was given around day 43, followed by definitive surgical resection on days 50-56. Under RECIST 1.1, patients with complete response, partial response or stable disease were classed as responders, and patients with progression were classed as non-responders. There were more than 10 patients in the parent correlative cohort, and the response rate was around 30%. Overall study outcomes, separate from this receptor: Higher pretreatment blood TCRbeta clonality and lower post-treatment tumor TCRbeta clonality were correlated with higher pretreatment blood Treg/Th17 ratios. Within PBMCs, T cell clonality (Gini index) was significantly higher in non-responders than responders after neoadjuvant nivolumab. TCR analyses included only a few patients per response group, and the authors called for larger cohorts for validation.

As regards this clone: The antigen it recognizes is unknown. Per-base qualities were not stored, and no clone one base away is much larger.

For deep sequencing, each PBMC sample was run in six replicates, with libraries mostly built from approximately 520 ng of input genomic DNA. The immunoSEQ hsTCRbeta kit was used to prepare TCRbeta libraries, following the manufacturer's instructions. The completed libraries were mixed into a single pool at 3 nM, then sequenced with an Illumina NovaSeq 6000 S4 flow cell. On the authors' methods: The immunoSEQ Analyzer handled quality control and preprocessing of the raw data. The analysis was limited to productive rearrangements, and each clonotype was defined by a unique CDR3 amino acid sequence. Using the R package tcR, the researchers computed the Gini-Simpson index as their estimate of repertoire clonality. Gini indices were compared with Student's t test, and associations with tumor size change were assessed by Pearson correlation. TCRdb provides this immuneACCESS table in a form limited to in-frame rearrangements. Some clones are lacking; in checked studies, under half of them reflect an unresolved V gene, and why the rest are absent is not known. The D gene and trimming were derived from the DNA, and the V and J assignments and clone size from that table. Counted in this sample were more than 13,000 clones; 60% to 75% of them appeared once. About 2.2% of the sample is taken by the ten largest.

The time point label corresponds to: after neoadjuvant nivolumab, at surgical resection. Patients were newly diagnosed with stage II-IVA oral cavity squamous cell carcinoma and had received no prior systemic or radiation treatment. The cohort was composed of patients with HPV-negative, locally advanced oral cavity squamous cell carcinoma. Peripheral blood mononuclear cells were analyzed directly, without maintenance or expansion in culture. Samples were obtained from a longitudinal correlative study of a single-arm phase II trial of neoadjuvant nivolumab in oral cavity squamous cell carcinoma. Subject-matched pre- and post-treatment PBMCs and tumors from three responders and three non-responders were subjected to genomic DNA-based TCRbeta sequencing. Peripheral blood mononuclear cells were collected before nivolumab treatment and were collected again after treatment, at the time of surgery. The Maxwell RSC DNA from Cells kit was used to extract genomic DNA from PBMCs.

Its CDR3 holds 13 amino acids, cysteine through phenylalanine. Only the CDR3 part of the read is kept: 39 bases, read in frame from the first base. Relative to germline, V is 6 bases shorter and J is 4 bases shorter, with 12 bases between their ends. For CDR1 and CDR2, the germline V gene lists MNHNS and SASEGT. The TCR sequence derives from a person aged 35-80 years with oral cavity squamous cell carcinoma. The sequence is built from TRBV6-1 and TRBJ1-1; a weak D assignment points to TRBD1 (6 bases agree). The starting material was PBMCs, obtained after nivolumab (anti-PD-1) treatment. The DNA is TGTGCCAGCAGGCGTCAGGGGAGCACTGAAGCTTTCTTT. Translation gives CASRRQGSTEAFF.